One sample yielded the 12 T cell receptor beta chains listed below, sequenced in a study of blood T cells in healthy people across ages. Using a J-beta primer mix together with a sample-barcoded 5' primer, a second PCR was run for about 6 to 11 cycles. TCRdb redid the calling of the 5' RACE reads with MiXCR, one entry per CDR3 protein. The sample includes 1.8 million or so distinct CDR3 sequences, 35% to 50% seen only once; the top ten take under 30%. The sample consisted of blood. The receptors originated from a human donor in good health.

The chain is built from TRBV28 and TRBJ2-5, with 8 bases that match TRBD1. The junction had 6 bases not matched to a gene; V was cut back by 2 bases and J by 1 base. This CDR3 spans 16 amino acids. Germline CDR1 and CDR2: MDHEN and SYDVKM. The CDR3 sequence: CASSLGQGATQETQYF. The CDR3 bases are TGTGCCAGCAGTTTAGGTCAGGGGGCTACCCAAGAGACCCAGTACTTC.

The genes are TRBV4-1 and TRBJ1-1; TRBD1 aligns across 9 bases. Losses at the gene ends were 3 bases for V and 4 bases for J; bases not matched to a gene: 6. Germline V gene data show CDR1 as MGHRA and CDR2 as YSYEKL. The CDR3 is 15 residues long. CDR3 coding DNA: TGCGCCAGCAGCCACCCGGGACAGGGTTTCACTGAAGCTTTCTTT. It is translated as CASSHPGQGFTEAFF.

The rearrangement links TRBV5-6 to TRBJ2-7, with 7 bases that match TRBD2. The germline V gene has CDR1 SGHDT and CDR2 YYEEEE. The CDR3 totals 13 residues. J lost 5 bases, V lost 1 base, and 3 bases had no gene match. The CDR3 protein is CASSLWGGDEQYF. The CDR3 bases are TGTGCCAGCAGCTTGTGGGGGGGGGACGAGCAGTACTTC.

The rearrangement joins TRBV15 to TRBJ1-2, with no clear D. The CDR3 consists of 14 residues. The V gene lost 5 bases and the J gene lost 4 bases, with 14 bases spanning the gap. Per the germline V gene, CDR1 is LNHNV and CDR2 is YYDKDF (reference sequence). The CDR3, as DNA: TGTGCCACCAGCCCGCAAAAAGGGCTCTATGGCTACACCTTC. Its protein product is CATSPQKGLYGYTF.

The chain has TRBV7-2 and TRBJ1-5; unclear D gene. Germline V CDR1 and CDR2: SGHTA, FQGNSA. This CDR3 is 13 amino acids long. Trimming took off 5 bases at V and 9 bases at J, with 14 bases between the two ends. CDR3 protein: CASSPEAGRPQHF. The CDR3, as DNA: TGTGCCAGCAGCCCAGAGGCCGGTCGGCCCCAGCATTTT.

The chain carries TRBV3-1 and TRBJ2-5; possibly TRBD2 for D (5 bases). The CDR3 has 15 residues. With 6 bases removed from V and 4 bases from J, the gap between germline ends came to 18 bases. Germline V lookup: CDR1 LGHDT, CDR2 YNNKEL (reference sequence). For the CDR3, the DNA is TGTGCCAGCAGTTCTACAGAGAGGAGGCGAGAGACCCAGTACTTC. It is translated as CASSSTERRRETQYF.

This clonotype was counted between two and nine times. The gene calls are TRBV20-1 and TRBJ2-7; the D gene is possibly TRBD1 (6 bases). Trimming shortened V by 3 bases and J by 4 bases, and 10 bases separated the two germline ends. This CDR3 has 12 amino acids. The V gene's germline CDR1 is DFQATT and CDR2 SNEGSKA (reference sequence). This CDR3 is CSASTGLYEQYF. CDR3 nucleotide sequence: TGCAGTGCTAGTACAGGGTTATACGAGCAGTACTTC.

This rearrangement joins TRBV4-2 to TRBJ1-5, with 8 bases identical to TRBD1. Trimming removed 0 bases from V and 4 bases from J; junction bases left unmatched: 5. This CDR3 region has 16 residues. Germline V gives CDR1 LGHNA, CDR2 YNFKEQ. The CDR3 sequence is CASSQEGGTGNQPQHF. CDR3 in DNA: TGTGCCAGCAGCCAAGAAGGCGGGACAGGAAATCAGCCCCAGCATTTT.

The chain uses TRBV2 and TRBJ1-1; the D is unclear. V was pared by 11 bases and J by 0 bases, with 10 bases between. The CDR3 loop spans 12 amino acids. Per germline, CDR1 SNHLY and CDR2 FYNNEI. The CDR3 DNA reads as TGTGCCGGGAGGGAAATGAACACTGAAGCTTTCTTT. Translating it yields CAGREMNTEAFF.

This clonotype was counted between two and nine times. This chain connects TRBV10-3 to TRBJ2-5, with D perhaps TRBD1 (5 bases). The length of the CDR3 is 11 residues. Per the germline V gene, CDR1 is ENHRY and CDR2 is SYGVKD. Trimming shortened V by 11 bases and J by 5 bases, and 12 bases separated the two germline ends. The CDR3, as DNA: TGTGCCTCCAGGGTTATGGAGACCCAGTACTTC. The encoded protein is CASRVMETQYF.

This clonotype was counted only a few times. The genes are TRBV25-1 and TRBJ1-4; D ambiguous. The CDR3 extends over 14 amino acids. Between the trimmed V and J ends, which lost 4 bases and 4 bases, there was a span of 10 bases. Germline lookup yields CDR1 MGHDK and CDR2 SYGVNS. This CDR3 is CASSGTEVNEKLFF. DNA for the CDR3: TGTGCCAGCAGTGGGACTGAGGTTAATGAAAAACTGTTTTTT.

The chain employs TRBV20-1 and TRBJ2-1; 7 bases agree with TRBD1. The ends lost 7 bases at V and 6 bases at J; junction bases unmatched: 15. Germline V CDR1 and CDR2: DFQATT, SNEGSKA (reference sequence). This CDR3 spans 15 amino acids. The CDR3 DNA is TGCAGTGTAAGGTCTGGGGGACAGAGTCCCAATGAGCAGTTCTTC. The encoded protein is CSVRSGGQSPNEQFF.